Listed below are T cell receptor beta chains from one sample, sequenced in a study of blood T cells in healthy people across ages. Using its own MiXCR run on the 5' RACE reads, TCRdb lists one record per CDR3 protein. The table includes 700,000 to 850,000 distinct CDR3 sequences, about 48% detected once. Input material: blood. The receptors stem from a man older than 75 in good health. Both conserved end residues are part of each CDR3. The listing skips clone size in some rows; elsewhere it reads once, few, many or a size class.

clone_size j_call v_call cdr3_aa
- TRBJ2-3 TRBV5-1 CASSSTAVGTSGRARDTQYF
few TRBJ2-7 TRBV7-2 CASSLPGLLYEQYF
many TRBJ2-1 TRBV29-1 CSVDPFPAESSYNEQFF
- - TRBV7-2 CASSLIVADSTPYEQYF
- TRBJ2-1 TRBV20-1 CSARVPQGAFDEQFF
- TRBJ1-4 TRBV5-6 CASSRAGGGDVNEKLFF
- TRBJ2-5 TRBV3-1 CASSQDLFPQQYF
- TRBJ2-7 TRBV10-3 CAISRGTIGTKAPYEQYF
- TRBJ2-7 TRBV28 CASSSSAPFGGEQYF
- TRBJ2-3 TRBV20-1 CSARAGTASTDTQYF
- TRBJ1-1 TRBV6-2/TRBV6-3 CASSALNTEAFF
- TRBJ2-3 TRBV13 CASSLLTGGLTDTQYF
few TRBJ2-7 TRBV6-5 CASMRGRPGYEQYF
few TRBJ2-1 TRBV5-1 CASSLDGTGQLWDEQFF
- TRBJ1-1 TRBV16 CASSHGQTVNTEAFF
- TRBJ2-7 TRBV27 CASSLSGLAGLFYEQYF
- TRBJ1-1 TRBV6-1 CASRRQVAEAFF
few TRBJ2-1 TRBV12-3/TRBV12-4 CASSLVRRVNEQFF
once TRBJ2-1 TRBV27 CASSLFGDRSYNEQFF
- TRBJ1-2 TRBV11-2 CASSFPRQGDHPGRDQKANYGYTF
few TRBJ2-4 TRBV7-2 CASSTRPELAKNIQYF
few TRBJ2-3 TRBV12-3/TRBV12-4 CASSATSYTQYF
once TRBJ2-1 TRBV20-1 CSAKDRAPHEQFF
- TRBJ2-7 TRBV28 CATGGDSFTYEQYF
once TRBJ2-5 TRBV7-6 CASSFRAGETQYF
- TRBJ1-4 TRBV20-1 CSARGDRGIANEKLFF
- TRBJ1-4 TRBV12-3/TRBV12-4 CASSPPTGGNEKLFF
- TRBJ1-1 TRBV6-1 CASSGDLNTEAFF
once TRBJ1-1 TRBV5-1 CASSLAPGLLNTEAFF
- TRBJ1-1 TRBV7-8 CASSLGKIRGTEAFF
few TRBJ2-3 TRBV15 CATSTTSGRAHRYAYF
- TRBJ1-1 TRBV7-6 CASTPWGGDTEAFF
few TRBJ2-1 TRBV12-3/TRBV12-4 CASSFSGGPYNEQFF
few TRBJ2-3 TRBV24-1 CATSDPQAAHTDTQYF
- TRBJ1-2 TRBV12-3/TRBV12-4 CASSLLGGGDYGYTF
many TRBJ2-3 TRBV7-2 CASCLVGGPADTQYF
few TRBJ2-1 TRBV24-1 CATSDRSGSYNEQFF
- TRBJ2-7 TRBV11-2 CASSLGTGLSYEQYF
few TRBJ1-6 TRBV20-1 CSARDQSAGHSPLHF
- - TRBV2 CASTRNEQYF
- TRBJ2-5 TRBV10-3 CAIRDSGTPRTQYF